The text below deals with one TCR beta chain. Its antigen is undetermined. The data originate from a study of OX40 agonist ivuxolimab in advanced cancers. Study overall: Intravenous ivuxolimab was administered to patients every 2 weeks at 0.01 to 10 mg/kg. Melanoma, hepatocellular carcinoma, head and neck or renal cell cancer occurred in dose-escalation patients. Findings and caveats of the study: CD4+ and CD8+ blood T cells expanded clonally by week 6 at 0.1 to 3.0 mg/kg.

Sequencing was performed with immunoSEQ multiplex PCR; in TCRdb, only in-frame clones are kept and a portion is missing. This table has about 33,000 clones, 74% appearing once. Losses at the gene ends were 3 bases for V and 10 bases for J; bases not matched to a gene: 8. Germline values: CDR1 SNHLY, CDR2 FYNNEI. The CDR3 sequence is 14 residues long. Sampled blood was obtained at baseline, cycle 4 day 1, and cycle 7 day 1. The sequenced sample was CD4+ or CD8+ T cells sorted from blood, obtained in a trial of the OX40 agonist ivuxolimab. The TCR comes from an adult with an advanced solid tumor such as melanoma, head and neck, liver or kidney cancer. The J gene is TRBJ1-4, the V gene TRBV2, with TRBD1 matching over 7 bases. DNA for the CDR3: TGTGCCAGCAGTGACAGGACAGGAAAGGGAAAACTGTTTTTT. Amino acid sequence: CASSDRTGKGKLFF.